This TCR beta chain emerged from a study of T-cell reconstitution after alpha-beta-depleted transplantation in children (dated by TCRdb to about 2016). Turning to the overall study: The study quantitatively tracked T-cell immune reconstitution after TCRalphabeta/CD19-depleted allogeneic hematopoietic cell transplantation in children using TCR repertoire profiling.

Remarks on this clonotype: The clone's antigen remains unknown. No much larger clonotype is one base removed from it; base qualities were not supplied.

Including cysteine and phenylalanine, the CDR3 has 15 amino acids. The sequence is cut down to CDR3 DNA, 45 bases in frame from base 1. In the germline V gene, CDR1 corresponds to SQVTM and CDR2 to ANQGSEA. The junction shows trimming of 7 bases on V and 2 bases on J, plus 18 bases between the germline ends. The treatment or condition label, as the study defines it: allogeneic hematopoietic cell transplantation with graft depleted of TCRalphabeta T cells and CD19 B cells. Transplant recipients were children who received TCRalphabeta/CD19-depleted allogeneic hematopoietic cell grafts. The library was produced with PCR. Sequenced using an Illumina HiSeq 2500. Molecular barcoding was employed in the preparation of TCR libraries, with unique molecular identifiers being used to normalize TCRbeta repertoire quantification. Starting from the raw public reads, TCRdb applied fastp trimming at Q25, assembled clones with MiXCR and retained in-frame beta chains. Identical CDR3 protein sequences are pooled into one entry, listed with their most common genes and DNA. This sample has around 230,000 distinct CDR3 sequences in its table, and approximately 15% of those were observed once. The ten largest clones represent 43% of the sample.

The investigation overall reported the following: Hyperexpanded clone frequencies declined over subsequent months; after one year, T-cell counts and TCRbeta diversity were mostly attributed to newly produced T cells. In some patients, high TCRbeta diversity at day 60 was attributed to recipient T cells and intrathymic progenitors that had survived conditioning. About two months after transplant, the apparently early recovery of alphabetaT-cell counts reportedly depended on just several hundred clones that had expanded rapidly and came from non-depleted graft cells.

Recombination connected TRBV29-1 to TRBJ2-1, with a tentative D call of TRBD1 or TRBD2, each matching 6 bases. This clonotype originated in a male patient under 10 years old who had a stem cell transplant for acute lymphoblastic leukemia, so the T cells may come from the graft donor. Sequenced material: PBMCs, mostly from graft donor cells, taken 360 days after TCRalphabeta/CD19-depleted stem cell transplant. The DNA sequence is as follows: TGCAGCGCTGAGGATTGGGGGGCTACCTACAATGAGCAGTTCTTC. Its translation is CSAEDWGATYNEQFF.